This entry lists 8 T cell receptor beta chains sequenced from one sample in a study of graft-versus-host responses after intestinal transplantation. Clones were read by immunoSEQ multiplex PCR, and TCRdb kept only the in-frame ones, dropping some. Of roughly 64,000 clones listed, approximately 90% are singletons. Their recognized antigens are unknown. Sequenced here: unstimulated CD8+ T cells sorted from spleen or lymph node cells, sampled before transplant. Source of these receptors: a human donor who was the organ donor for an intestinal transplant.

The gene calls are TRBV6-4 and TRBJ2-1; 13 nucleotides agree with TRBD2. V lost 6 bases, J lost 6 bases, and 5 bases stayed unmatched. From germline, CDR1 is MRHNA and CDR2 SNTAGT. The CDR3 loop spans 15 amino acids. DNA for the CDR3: TGTGCCAGCAGCGGACTAGCGGGAGAGGTCAATGAGCAGTTCTTC. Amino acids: CASSGLAGEVNEQFF.

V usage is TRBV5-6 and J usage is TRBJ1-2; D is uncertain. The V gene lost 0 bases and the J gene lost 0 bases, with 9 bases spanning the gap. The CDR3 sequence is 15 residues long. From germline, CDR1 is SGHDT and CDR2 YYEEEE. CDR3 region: CASSLAAGPNYGYTF. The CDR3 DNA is TGTGCCAGCAGCTTGGCGGCAGGTCCTAACTATGGCTACACCTTC. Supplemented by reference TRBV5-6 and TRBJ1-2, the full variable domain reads DAGVTQSPTHLIKTRGQQVTLRCSPKSGHDTVSWYQQALGQGPQFIFQYYEEEERQRGNFPDRFSGHQFPNYSSELNVNALLLGDSALYLCASSLAAGPNYGYTFGSGTRLTVV.

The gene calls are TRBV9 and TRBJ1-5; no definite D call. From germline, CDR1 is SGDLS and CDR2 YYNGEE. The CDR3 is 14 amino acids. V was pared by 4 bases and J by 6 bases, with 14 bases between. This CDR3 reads CASSPGGGGQPQHF. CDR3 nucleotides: TGTGCCAGCAGCCCAGGAGGCGGAGGTCAGCCCCAGCATTTT.

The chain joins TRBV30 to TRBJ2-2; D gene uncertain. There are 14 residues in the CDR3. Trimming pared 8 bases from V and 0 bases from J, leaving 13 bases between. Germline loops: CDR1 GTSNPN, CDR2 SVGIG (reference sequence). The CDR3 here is CAVAVSPNTGELFF. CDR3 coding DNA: TGTGCCGTCGCGGTTTCCCCGAACACCGGGGAGCTGTTTTTT.

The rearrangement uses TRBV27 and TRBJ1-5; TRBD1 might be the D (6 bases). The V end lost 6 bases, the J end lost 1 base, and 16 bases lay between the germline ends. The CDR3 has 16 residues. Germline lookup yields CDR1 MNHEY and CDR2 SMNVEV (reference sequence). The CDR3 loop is CASRPGGGGSNQPQHF. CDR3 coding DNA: TGTGCCAGCAGGCCCGGGGGGGGCGGGAGCAATCAGCCCCAGCATTTT.

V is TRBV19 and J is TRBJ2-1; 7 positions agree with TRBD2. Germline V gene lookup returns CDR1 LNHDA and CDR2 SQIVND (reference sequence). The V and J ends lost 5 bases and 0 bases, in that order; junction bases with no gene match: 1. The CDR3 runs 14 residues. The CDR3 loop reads CASSGGSSYNEQFF. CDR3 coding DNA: TGTGCCAGTAGTGGCGGGAGCTCCTACAATGAGCAGTTCTTC.

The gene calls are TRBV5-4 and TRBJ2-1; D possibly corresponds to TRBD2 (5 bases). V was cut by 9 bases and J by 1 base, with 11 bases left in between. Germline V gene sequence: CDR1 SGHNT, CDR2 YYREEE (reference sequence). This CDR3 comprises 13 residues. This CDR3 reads CAIRTDSYNEQFF. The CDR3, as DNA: TGTGCCATCCGGACTGATTCCTACAATGAGCAGTTCTTC.

The CDR3 DNA sequence: TGTGCCAGCAGCTTTGCGGGGGCTGTCTATGGCTACACCTTC. Translation: CASSFAGAVYGYTF. The chain carries TRBV7-9 and TRBJ1-2; TRBD1 is a possible D gene (6 bases). There are 14 residues in the CDR3. Germline lookup yields CDR1 SEHNR and CDR2 FQNEAQ (reference sequence). Trimming stripped 3 bases from V and 4 bases from J, with 12 bases between.